These T cell receptor beta chains were read from a single sample in a study of beta chain features in type 1 diabetes. The assay was immunoSEQ multiplex PCR, and TCRdb's table has in-frame clones only and misses some. The sample lists around 190,000 clones, around 13% occurring once. Specimen: central memory CD4+ T cells from blood. The receptors here all came from a woman between 18 and 30 years old in good health. The CDR3 runs from the conserved cysteine through the conserved F or W. A D gene is named only where the DNA matches it firmly. Some rows mark clone size as missing; the rest say once, few, many or name a class of expanded clone.

d_call: TRBD2; v_call: TRBV5-1; clone_size: NA; j_call: TRBJ2-5; cdr3_nt: TGCGCCAGCAGCTCCGGGGGTCCCGGGAGGGGAGAGACCCAGTACTTC; cdr3_aa: CASSSGGPGRGETQYF
d_call: TRBD2; v_call: TRBV7-6; clone_size: NA; j_call: TRBJ2-7; cdr3_nt: TGTGCCAGCAGCCAGTATAGCGGGAGATACGAGCAGTACTTC; cdr3_aa: CASSQYSGRYEQYF
d_call: NA; v_call: TRBV5-8; clone_size: few; j_call: TRBJ2-7; cdr3_nt: TGTGCCAGCAGCTTGGGACAAATACAATACCGTACCTACGAGCAGTACTTC; cdr3_aa: CASSLGQIQYRTYEQYF
d_call: TRBD2; v_call: TRBV30; clone_size: NA; j_call: TRBJ2-1; cdr3_nt: TGTGCCTGGAGTGAAATAGCGGGATTGAGGAATGAGCAGTTCTTC; cdr3_aa: CAWSEIAGLRNEQFF
d_call: TRBD2; v_call: TRBV27; clone_size: many; j_call: TRBJ2-1; cdr3_nt: TGTGCCAGAATTCCTCGGGACTACCACAATGAGCAGTTCTTC; cdr3_aa: CARIPRDYHNEQFF
d_call: TRBD2; v_call: TRBV15; clone_size: NA; j_call: TRBJ2-3; cdr3_nt: TGTGCCACCAGCAGAGATCGGGGTGGGACTAGCGATACGCAGTATTTT; cdr3_aa: CATSRDRGGTSDTQYF
d_call: NA; v_call: TRBV6-5; clone_size: NA; j_call: TRBJ2-1; cdr3_nt: TGTGCCAGCAGTTACTCACGGGAGTCCTACAATGAGCAGTTCTTC; cdr3_aa: CASSYSRESYNEQFF
d_call: NA; v_call: TRBV27; clone_size: few; j_call: TRBJ1-1; cdr3_nt: TGTGCCAGCAGTCCCTACTCAATGAACACTGAAGCTTTCTTT; cdr3_aa: CASSPYSMNTEAFF
d_call: NA; v_call: TRBV27; clone_size: many; j_call: TRBJ1-4; cdr3_nt: TGTGCCAGCAGTTCTCTTCAGGGTGGTGAAAAACTGTTTTTT; cdr3_aa: CASSSLQGGEKLFF
d_call: NA; v_call: TRBV9; clone_size: few; j_call: TRBJ2-5; cdr3_nt: TGTGCCAGCAGCTCAGACGGGAGACACGCGTACCAAGAGACCCAGTACTTC; cdr3_aa: CASSSDGRHAYQETQYF
d_call: TRBD1; v_call: TRBV14; clone_size: few; j_call: TRBJ2-7; cdr3_nt: TGTGCCAGCAGCCGAGGGACAGGCCGGTCCTCCTACGAGCAGTACTTC; cdr3_aa: CASSRGTGRSSYEQYF
d_call: TRBD2; v_call: TRBV30; clone_size: few; j_call: TRBJ2-2; cdr3_nt: TGTGCCTGGAACCTTGGAGCGGGAGGGGACGGGGAGCTGTTTTTT; cdr3_aa: CAWNLGAGGDGELFF
d_call: NA; v_call: TRBV5-1; clone_size: NA; j_call: TRBJ2-3; cdr3_nt: TGCGCCAGCAGCCCGGGGGGTACAGGGTTACTGGATACGCAGTATTTT; cdr3_aa: CASSPGGTGLLDTQYF
d_call: TRBD1; v_call: TRBV7-2; clone_size: few; j_call: TRBJ2-5; cdr3_nt: TGTGCCAGCACCGATATCGGGACAGTCCTTGGGGAGACCCAGTACTTC; cdr3_aa: CASTDIGTVLGETQYF
d_call: TRBD1; v_call: TRBV5-1; clone_size: few; j_call: TRBJ1-1; cdr3_nt: TGCGCCAGCAGCCTCGGACAGGGGACCTTCATGAACACTGAAGCTTTCTTT; cdr3_aa: CASSLGQGTFMNTEAFF
d_call: NA; v_call: TRBV5-4; clone_size: few; j_call: TRBJ1-2; cdr3_nt: TGTGCCAGCAGCTTCTACAGGTTTAACTATGGCTACACCTTC; cdr3_aa: CASSFYRFNYGYTF
d_call: NA; v_call: TRBV7-2; clone_size: NA; j_call: TRBJ2-5; cdr3_nt: TGTGCCAGCAGCTCCCAAGCAGGAGAGACCCAGTACTTC; cdr3_aa: CASSSQAGETQYF
d_call: TRBD2; v_call: TRBV15; clone_size: NA; j_call: TRBJ2-7; cdr3_nt: TGTGCCACCAGCAGAGATCTCCCGACTAGCGGGGTTTCCCACGAGCAGTACTTC; cdr3_aa: CATSRDLPTSGVSHEQYF
d_call: NA; v_call: TRBV27; clone_size: few; j_call: TRBJ2-7; cdr3_nt: TGTGCCAGCAGTTTAAGGGGCTACGAGCAGTACTTC; cdr3_aa: CASSLRGYEQYF
d_call: TRBD1; v_call: TRBV5-1; clone_size: NA; j_call: TRBJ2-2; cdr3_nt: TGCGCCAGCAGCTCCAATGGAGGGACAGGGGGCACCGGGGAGCTGTTTTTT; cdr3_aa: CASSSNGGTGGTGELFF
d_call: NA; v_call: TRBV7-2; clone_size: NA; j_call: TRBJ2-7; cdr3_nt: TGTGCCAGCAGCTCAGGGACCTACGAGCAGTACTTC; cdr3_aa: CASSSGTYEQYF
d_call: TRBD1; v_call: TRBV28; clone_size: NA; j_call: TRBJ2-7; cdr3_nt: TGTGCCAGCAGCTCTTACCGGGACAGCCACGAGCAGTACTTC; cdr3_aa: CASSSYRDSHEQYF
d_call: TRBD2; v_call: TRBV5-1; clone_size: few; j_call: TRBJ2-1; cdr3_nt: TGCGCCAGCAGCTGGACTAGCGGGAGCTATGAGCAGTTCTTC; cdr3_aa: CASSWTSGSYEQFF
d_call: TRBD2; v_call: TRBV27; clone_size: few; j_call: TRBJ2-1; cdr3_nt: TGTGCCAGCACCCAATTCCCAGCGGGAAAGGGAGAGCAGTTCTTC; cdr3_aa: CASTQFPAGKGEQFF
d_call: NA; v_call: TRBV9; clone_size: few; j_call: TRBJ2-1; cdr3_nt: TGTGCCAGCAGCGTAGGTGTCCGCAATGAGCAGTTCTTC; cdr3_aa: CASSVGVRNEQFF
d_call: NA; v_call: TRBV7-2; clone_size: NA; j_call: TRBJ2-1; cdr3_nt: TGTGCCAGCAGCTCCCTTATAGCCATGTTGGGCAATGAGCAGTTCTTC; cdr3_aa: CASSSLIAMLGNEQFF
d_call: TRBD2; v_call: TRBV28; clone_size: NA; j_call: TRBJ2-1; cdr3_nt: TGTGCCAGCAGTAAACTAGCGGGCTCCTACAATGAGCAGTTCTTC; cdr3_aa: CASSKLAGSYNEQFF
d_call: NA; v_call: TRBV7-8; clone_size: NA; j_call: TRBJ1-1; cdr3_nt: TGTGCCAGCAGCTTAGGGAGGAACACTGAAGCTTTCTTT; cdr3_aa: CASSLGRNTEAFF
d_call: TRBD2; v_call: TRBV30; clone_size: few; j_call: TRBJ2-5; cdr3_nt: TGTGCCTGGACTAGCGGGAGGCAGGAGTACTTC; cdr3_aa: CAWTSGRQEYF
d_call: NA; v_call: TRBV30; clone_size: NA; j_call: TRBJ2-7; cdr3_nt: TGTGCCTGGAGTACCAGGGTCGTTGCCGAGCAGTACTTC; cdr3_aa: CAWSTRVVAEQYF
d_call: TRBD1; v_call: TRBV30; clone_size: NA; j_call: TRBJ1-1; cdr3_nt: TGTGCCGGGACAGGGGTACACACTGAAGCTTTCTTT; cdr3_aa: CAGTGVHTEAFF
d_call: TRBD1; v_call: TRBV9; clone_size: few; j_call: TRBJ2-2; cdr3_nt: TGTGCCAGCAGCGTGGGACAGCCGGCGGGCACCGGGGAGCTGTTTTTT; cdr3_aa: CASSVGQPAGTGELFF
d_call: NA; v_call: TRBV5-1; clone_size: NA; j_call: TRBJ2-3; cdr3_nt: TGCGCCAGCAGCCCGCTGAGGGATCTCGCGACAGATACGCAGTATTTT; cdr3_aa: CASSPLRDLATDTQYF
d_call: NA; v_call: TRBV7-2; clone_size: NA; j_call: TRBJ1-4; cdr3_nt: TGTGCCAGCAGACTCGGCACAGGGAGAAATGAAAAACTGTTTTTT; cdr3_aa: CASRLGTGRNEKLFF
d_call: NA; v_call: TRBV18; clone_size: few; j_call: TRBJ2-7; cdr3_nt: TGTGCCAGCTCACCCAACTACTCCTACGAGCAGTACTTC; cdr3_aa: CASSPNYSYEQYF
d_call: NA; v_call: TRBV2; clone_size: NA; j_call: TRBJ2-7; cdr3_nt: TGTGCCAGCAGGGTTAGCGAGTACGAGCAGTACTTC; cdr3_aa: CASRVSEYEQYF
d_call: TRBD1; v_call: TRBV15; clone_size: NA; j_call: TRBJ1-5; cdr3_nt: TGTGCCACCAGCAGAGGGGCGGGGGACAGGGGTCAGCCCCAGCATTTT; cdr3_aa: CATSRGAGDRGQPQHF
d_call: NA; v_call: TRBV28; clone_size: many; j_call: TRBJ2-7; cdr3_nt: TGTGCCAGCACAGGGATGGCCTACGAGCAGTACTTC; cdr3_aa: CASTGMAYEQYF
d_call: NA; v_call: TRBV28; clone_size: NA; j_call: TRBJ2-7; cdr3_nt: TGTGCCAGCAGGGGTGAGGGCCTTCACTCCTACGAGCAGTACTTC; cdr3_aa: CASRGEGLHSYEQYF
d_call: TRBD1; v_call: TRBV30; clone_size: NA; j_call: TRBJ2-5; cdr3_nt: TGTGCCTGGAATTTGGACAGGCGAGAGACCCAGTACTTC; cdr3_aa: CAWNLDRRETQYF
d_call: NA; v_call: TRBV5-1; clone_size: NA; j_call: TRBJ2-1; cdr3_nt: TGCGCCAGCAGCTTGGCCGAGGCAGAGAGCTCCTACAATGAGCAGTTCTTC; cdr3_aa: CASSLAEAESSYNEQFF
d_call: NA; v_call: TRBV11-2; clone_size: few; j_call: TRBJ1-2; cdr3_nt: TGTGCCAGCAGCTTAGAAGCAGGGTTATATGGCTACACCTTC; cdr3_aa: CASSLEAGLYGYTF
d_call: NA; v_call: TRBV30; clone_size: few; j_call: TRBJ2-5; cdr3_nt: TGTGCCTGGATCCCCCCGGGGGAGGAGACCCAGTACTTC; cdr3_aa: CAWIPPGEETQYF
d_call: TRBD2; v_call: TRBV19; clone_size: few; j_call: TRBJ2-1; cdr3_nt: TGTGCCAGTAGTGGACTAGCGGACAACTACAATGAGCAGTTCTTC; cdr3_aa: CASSGLADNYNEQFF
d_call: NA; v_call: TRBV19; clone_size: few; j_call: TRBJ2-5; cdr3_nt: TGTGCCAGTAGTATTGGGGGGAGGTACCAAGAGACCCAGTACTTC; cdr3_aa: CASSIGGRYQETQYF
d_call: NA; v_call: TRBV4-2; clone_size: few; j_call: TRBJ1-3; cdr3_nt: TGTGCCAGCAGCCAACTGACAGGCCACTCTGGAAACACCATATATTTT; cdr3_aa: CASSQLTGHSGNTIYF
d_call: TRBD2; v_call: TRBV19; clone_size: few; j_call: TRBJ2-3; cdr3_nt: TGTGCCAGTAGGCCCATAGCGGGAGATACGCAGTATTTT; cdr3_aa: CASRPIAGDTQYF
d_call: TRBD2; v_call: TRBV5-1; clone_size: few; j_call: TRBJ2-3; cdr3_nt: TGCGCCAGCTTAAGGGGACTAGGAACAGATACGCAGTATTTT; cdr3_aa: CASLRGLGTDTQYF
d_call: TRBD1; v_call: TRBV7-2; clone_size: few; j_call: TRBJ2-5; cdr3_nt: TGTGCCAGCAGCTTTGGACAGGGAGAGACCCAGTACTTC; cdr3_aa: CASSFGQGETQYF
d_call: TRBD1; v_call: TRBV5-1; clone_size: NA; j_call: TRBJ1-4; cdr3_nt: TGCGCCAGCAGCTCGGATGGACAGGGCACAGGAGAAAAACTGTTTTTT; cdr3_aa: CASSSDGQGTGEKLFF